In its sample, the clone carrying this T cell receptor (beta chain) was seen a few times. This CDR3 is built from 14 residues. The ends were cut back, 4 bases at V and 0 bases at J, with 10 bases in the middle. CDR1 SGDLS and CDR2 YYNGEE come from the germline V gene. This sample is drawn from a study of T-cell memory formation after mild COVID-19. Study summary: Largely donor-specific sequence clusters came from a couple of donors.

TCR alpha and TCR beta cDNA libraries with sample barcodes and UMIs came from 5'RACE using constant-segment primers. TCRdb processed the 5' RACE reads anew with MiXCR; each CDR3 protein has one entry. Altogether about half a million distinct CDR3 sequences are present, around a sixth being singletons, with the ten largest covering about 12%. The chain links TRBV9 to TRBJ1-1; D is uncertain. Sequencing input: PBMCs or a T cell subset sorted from them (not recorded which). The receptor's source is an adult woman who had mild COVID-19 (a few samples of this study predate the infection). Cell type and time point are not known. DNA of the CDR3: TGTGCCAGCAGCTCACAGCCCATGAACACTGAAGCTTTCTTT. Translating it yields CASSSQPMNTEAFF.